This T cell receptor beta chain was identified during a study of cytomegalovirus exposure and HLA in healthy donors. Overall study context: A data release that came early held 80 million to 95 million unique TCRs from HLA-typed donors.

13 Jbeta primers and 60 Vbeta primers were used for the PCR. Data came from immunoSEQ multiplex PCR; TCRdb stores just in-frame clones and leaves some out. This table holds roughly 120,000 clones. In the case of this clone: Its target is unknown.

Study-wide points: Reports state that TCR beta sequences accurately predicted most subjects' HLA-A and HLA-B alleles. It is likely that the observed cluster of highly shared sequence variants was a sequencing artifact.

This CDR3 contains 17 residues. J was trimmed by 3 bases and V by 0 bases; bases with no gene match: 7. Per the germline V gene, CDR1 is SGHDT and CDR2 is YYEEEE. The source material was PBMCs. This chain links TRBV5-6 with TRBJ2-2; TRBD2 aligns across 8 bases. This TCR derives from a man aged 25-40 years in good health and CMV-seronegative. The CDR3 reads CASSLAVSGIYTGELFF. The CDR3 nucleotides are TGTGCCAGCAGCTTGGCTGTTAGCGGGATCTACACCGGGGAGCTGTTTTTT.